These 4 T cell receptor beta chains share one sample of origin, sequenced in a study of beta chain features in type 1 diabetes. The study's findings and limits: Shortening of TCRB CDR3s, moderate but significant, appeared in all four CD4+ subsets of Type 1 diabetes patients.

These receptors have no known antigen. Sequenced material consisted of expressed TCRB transcripts (all of the isolated RNA was reverse transcribed). TCRdb's copy holds only in-frame clones and misses some; the assay was immunoSEQ multiplex PCR. The table includes 240,000 or so clones, about 15% detected once. The sample taken for sequencing was naive CD4+ T cells from blood. The receptors originated from a young man with type 1 diabetes.

In its sample, this clone was seen a few times. The CDR3, as DNA: TGTGCCTGGAGAAGGGGGTCCGTCAGGAAGGGATACAATGAGCAGTTCTTC. Translating it yields CAWRRGSVRKGYNEQFF. J is TRBJ2-1 and V is TRBV30, with D tentatively TRBD1 (6 bases). The CDR3 has 17 amino acids. V lost 3 bases and J lost 4, with 22 bases in between. Germline V lookup: CDR1 GTSNPN, CDR2 SVGIG (reference sequence).

J is TRBJ1-2 and V is TRBV6-4; 10 bases agree with TRBD1. The CDR3 is 16 amino acids. V lost 6 bases and J lost 0; bases outside the gene matches: 7. CDR1 is MRHNA, CDR2 SNTAGT, per germline. The CDR3 spells CASRDEGTGANYGYTF. CDR3 sequence (DNA): TGTGCCAGCAGGGACGAGGGGACAGGGGCTAACTATGGCTACACCTTC.

This clone was seen a few times. The chain couples TRBV6-5 to TRBJ2-3; 7 bases agree with TRBD1. Germline V gene data show CDR1 as MNHEY and CDR2 as SVGAGI. The CDR3 totals 13 residues. With V trimmed by 6 bases and J by 6 bases, 6 bases remained unmatched. CDR3 sequence (DNA): TGTGCCAGCAGACCGACAGGGTTGGATACGCAGTATTTT. It specifies CASRPTGLDTQYF.

In this sample, this clone turned up a few times. The genes are TRBV29-1 and TRBJ2-3; 10 positions match TRBD2. Trimming removed 6 bases from V and 5 bases from J; junction bases left unmatched: 5. The CDR3 contains 13 residues. Germline loops: CDR1 SQVTM, CDR2 ANQGSEA. CDR3: CSVLAGEGDTQYF. The CDR3, as DNA: TGCAGCGTCCTAGCGGGGGAGGGAGATACGCAGTATTTT.